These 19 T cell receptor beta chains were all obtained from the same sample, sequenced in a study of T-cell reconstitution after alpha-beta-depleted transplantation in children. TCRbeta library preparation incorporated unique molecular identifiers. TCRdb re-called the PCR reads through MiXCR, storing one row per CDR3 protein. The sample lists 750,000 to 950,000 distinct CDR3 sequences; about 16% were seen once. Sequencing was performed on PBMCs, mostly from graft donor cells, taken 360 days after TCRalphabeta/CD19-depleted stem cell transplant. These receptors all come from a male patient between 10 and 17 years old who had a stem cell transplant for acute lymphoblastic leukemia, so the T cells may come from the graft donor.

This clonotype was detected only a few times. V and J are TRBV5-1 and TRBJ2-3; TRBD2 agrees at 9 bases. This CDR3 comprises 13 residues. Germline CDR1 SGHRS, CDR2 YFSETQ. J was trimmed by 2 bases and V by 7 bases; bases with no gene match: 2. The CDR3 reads CASQREATDTQYF. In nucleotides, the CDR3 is TGCGCCAGCCAGCGGGAGGCCACAGATACGCAGTATTTT. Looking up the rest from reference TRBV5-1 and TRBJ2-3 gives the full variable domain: KAGVTQTPRYLIKTRGQQVTLSCSPISGHRSVSWYQQTPGQGLQFLFEYFSETQRNKGNFPGRFSGRQFSNSRSEMNVSTLELGDSALYLCASQREATDTQYFGPGTRLTVL.

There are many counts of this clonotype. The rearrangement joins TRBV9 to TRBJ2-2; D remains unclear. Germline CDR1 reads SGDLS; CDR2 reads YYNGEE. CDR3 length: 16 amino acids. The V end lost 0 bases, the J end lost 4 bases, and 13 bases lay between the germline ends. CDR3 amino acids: CASSVEGRSLTGELFF. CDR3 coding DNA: TGTGCCAGCAGCGTAGAGGGTCGGTCACTCACCGGGGAGCTGTTTTTT. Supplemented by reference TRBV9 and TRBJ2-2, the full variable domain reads DSGVTQTPKHLITATGQRVTLRCSPRSGDLSVYWYQQSLDQGLQFLIQYYNGEERAKGNILERFSAQQFPDLHSELNLSSLELGDSALYFCASSVEGRSLTGELFFGEGSRLTVL.

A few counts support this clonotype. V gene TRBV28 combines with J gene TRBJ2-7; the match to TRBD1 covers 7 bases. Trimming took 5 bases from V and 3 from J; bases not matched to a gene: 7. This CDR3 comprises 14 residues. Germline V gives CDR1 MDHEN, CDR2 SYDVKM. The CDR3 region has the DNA TGTGCCAGCAGTCTCGGGGACAGAAACTACGAGCAGTACTTC. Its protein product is CASSLGDRNYEQYF.

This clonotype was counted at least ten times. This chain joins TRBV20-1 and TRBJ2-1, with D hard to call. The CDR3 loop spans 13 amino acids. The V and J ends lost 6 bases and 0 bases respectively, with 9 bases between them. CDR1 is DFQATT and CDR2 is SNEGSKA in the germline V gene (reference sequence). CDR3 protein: CSARTSSYNEQFF. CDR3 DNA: TGCAGTGCCCGGACCAGCTCCTACAATGAGCAGTTCTTC.

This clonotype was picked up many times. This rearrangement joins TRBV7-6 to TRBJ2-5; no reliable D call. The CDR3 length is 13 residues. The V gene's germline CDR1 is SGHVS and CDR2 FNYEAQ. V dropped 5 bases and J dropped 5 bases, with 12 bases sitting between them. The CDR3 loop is CASSLTYGETQYF. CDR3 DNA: TGTGCCAGCAGCCTAACCTACGGGGAGACCCAGTACTTC. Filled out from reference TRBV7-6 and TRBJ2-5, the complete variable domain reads GAGVSQSPRYKVTKRGQDVALRCDPISGHVSLYWYRQALGQGPEFLTYFNYEAQQDKSGLPNDRFSAERPEGSISTLTIQRTEQRDSAMYRCASSLTYGETQYFGPGTRLLVL.

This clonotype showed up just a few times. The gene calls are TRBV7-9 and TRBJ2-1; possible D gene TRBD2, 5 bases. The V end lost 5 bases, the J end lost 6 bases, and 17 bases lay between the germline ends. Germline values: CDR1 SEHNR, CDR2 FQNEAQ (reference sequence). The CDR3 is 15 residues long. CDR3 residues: CASSLTDFPTNEQFF. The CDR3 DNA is TGTGCCAGCAGCCTGACGGACTTCCCCACCAATGAGCAGTTCTTC.

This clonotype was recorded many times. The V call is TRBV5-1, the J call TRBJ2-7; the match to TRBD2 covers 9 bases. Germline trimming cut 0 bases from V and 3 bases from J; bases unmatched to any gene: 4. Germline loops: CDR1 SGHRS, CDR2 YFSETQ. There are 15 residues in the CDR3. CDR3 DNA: TGCGCCAGCAGCTTGGGACTAGCGGACCTCTACGAGCAGTACTTC. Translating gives CASSLGLADLYEQYF.

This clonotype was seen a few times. The CDR3 DNA reads TGCGCCAGCAGCTTGGGACAGGGGATTAACTATGGCTACACCTTC. It codes for CASSLGQGINYGYTF. The chain uses TRBV5-1 and TRBJ1-2, with 8 bases identical to TRBD1. Trimming removed 0 bases from V and 1 base from J; junction bases left unmatched: 2. Germline CDR1 SGHRS, CDR2 YFSETQ. The CDR3 has 15 residues.

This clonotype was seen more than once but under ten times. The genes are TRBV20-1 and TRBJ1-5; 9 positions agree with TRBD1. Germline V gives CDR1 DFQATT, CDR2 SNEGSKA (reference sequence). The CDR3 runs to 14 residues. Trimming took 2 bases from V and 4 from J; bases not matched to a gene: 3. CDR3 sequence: CSARPTGGNQPQHF. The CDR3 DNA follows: TGCAGTGCTAGACCGACAGGGGGAAATCAGCCCCAGCATTTT.

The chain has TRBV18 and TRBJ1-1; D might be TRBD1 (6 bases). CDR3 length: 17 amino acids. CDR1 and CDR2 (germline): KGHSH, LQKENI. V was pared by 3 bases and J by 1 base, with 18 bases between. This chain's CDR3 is CASSPMGAAPRNTEAFF. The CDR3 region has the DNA TGTGCCAGCTCACCCATGGGGGCCGCTCCGAGGAACACTGAAGCTTTCTTT.

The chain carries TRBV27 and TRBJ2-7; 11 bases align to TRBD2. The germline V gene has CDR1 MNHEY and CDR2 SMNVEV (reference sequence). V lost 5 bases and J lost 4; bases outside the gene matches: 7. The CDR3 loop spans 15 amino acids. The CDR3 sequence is CASSATGTSGYEQYF. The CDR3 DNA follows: TGTGCCAGCAGTGCGACCGGGACTAGCGGTTACGAGCAGTACTTC.

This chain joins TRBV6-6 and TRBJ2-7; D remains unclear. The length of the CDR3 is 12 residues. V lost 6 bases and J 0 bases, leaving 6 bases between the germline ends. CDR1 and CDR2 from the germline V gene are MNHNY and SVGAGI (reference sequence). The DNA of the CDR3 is TGTGCCAGCAGACCACACTCCTACGAGCAGTACTTC. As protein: CASRPHSYEQYF.

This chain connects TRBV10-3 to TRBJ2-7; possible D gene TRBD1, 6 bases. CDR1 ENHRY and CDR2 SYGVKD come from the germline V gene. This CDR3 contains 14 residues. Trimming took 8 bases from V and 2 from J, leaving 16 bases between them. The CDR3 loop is CAIGPRDTTYEQYF. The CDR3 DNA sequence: TGTGCCATCGGCCCTAGGGACACTACCTACGAGCAGTACTTC.

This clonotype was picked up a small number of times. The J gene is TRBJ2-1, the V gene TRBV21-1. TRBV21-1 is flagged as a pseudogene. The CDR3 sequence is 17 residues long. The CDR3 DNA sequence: TGTGCCAGCAGCAAAGCGCACACCCGATTGGGATACAATGAGCAGTTCTTC. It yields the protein CASSKAHTRLGYNEQFF.

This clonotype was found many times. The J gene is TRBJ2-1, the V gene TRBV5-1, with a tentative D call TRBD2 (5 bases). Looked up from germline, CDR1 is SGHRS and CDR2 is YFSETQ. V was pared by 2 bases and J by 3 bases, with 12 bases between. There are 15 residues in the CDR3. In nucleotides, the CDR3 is TGCGCCAGCAGCTTTGGTAGCGCCGGCTACAATGAGCAGTTCTTC. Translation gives CASSFGSAGYNEQFF. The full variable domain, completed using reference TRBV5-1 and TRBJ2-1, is KAGVTQTPRYLIKTRGQQVTLSCSPISGHRSVSWYQQTPGQGLQFLFEYFSETQRNKGNFPGRFSGRQFSNSRSEMNVSTLELGDSALYLCASSFGSAGYNEQFFGPGTRLTVL.

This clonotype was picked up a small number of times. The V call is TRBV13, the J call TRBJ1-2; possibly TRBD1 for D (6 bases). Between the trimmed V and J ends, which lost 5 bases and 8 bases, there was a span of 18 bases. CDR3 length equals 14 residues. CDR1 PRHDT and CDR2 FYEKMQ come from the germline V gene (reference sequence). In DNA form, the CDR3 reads TGTGCCAGCAGCCGCTCCCGGGGGGCCAGGGGCTACACCTTC. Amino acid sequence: CASSRSRGARGYTF.

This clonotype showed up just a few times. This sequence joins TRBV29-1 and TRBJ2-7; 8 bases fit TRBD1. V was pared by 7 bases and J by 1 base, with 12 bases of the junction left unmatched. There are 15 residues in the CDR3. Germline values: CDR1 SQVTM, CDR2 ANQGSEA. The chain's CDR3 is CSDILTGELSYEQYF. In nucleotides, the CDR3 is TGCAGCGATATATTGACAGGGGAACTTTCCTACGAGCAGTACTTC.

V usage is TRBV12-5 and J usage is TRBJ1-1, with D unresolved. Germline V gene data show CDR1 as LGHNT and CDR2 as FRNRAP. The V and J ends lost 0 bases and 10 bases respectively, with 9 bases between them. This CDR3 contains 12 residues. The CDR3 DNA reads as TGTGCTAGTGGTTTGGTTTTCGGGCGAGCTTTCTTT. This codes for CASGLVFGRAFF. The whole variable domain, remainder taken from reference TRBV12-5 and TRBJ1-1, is DARVTQTPRHKVTEMGQEVTMRCQPILGHNTVFWYRQTMMQGLELLAYFRNRAPLDDSGMPKDRFSAEMPDATLATLKIQPSEPRDSAVYFCASGLVFGRAFFGQGTRLTVV.

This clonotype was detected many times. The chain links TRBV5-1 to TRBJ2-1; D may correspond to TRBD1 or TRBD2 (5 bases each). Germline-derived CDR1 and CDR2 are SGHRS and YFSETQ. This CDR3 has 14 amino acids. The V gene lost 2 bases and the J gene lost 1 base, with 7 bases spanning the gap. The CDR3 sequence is CASSFGGSYNEQFF. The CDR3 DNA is TGCGCCAGCAGCTTTGGGGGTTCCTACAATGAGCAGTTCTTC.